The 10 T cell receptor beta chains below all came from one sample that was sequenced in a study of control samples from healthy donors and cancer patients. Libraries were prepared by immunoSEQ multiplex PCR; TCRdb keeps only in-frame clonotypes and omits some of them. The table has under 200,000 clones, 91% seen once; the top ten hold approximately 1.5%. The specimen sequenced was blood. The source of these receptors is a woman in her twenties or thirties in good health.

The CDR3, as DNA: TGCGCCAGCAGCCAAGGGCCAGCCTCTGGGGCCAACGTCCTGACTTTC. Translating gives CASSQGPASGANVLTF. The chain recombines TRBV4-1 with TRBJ2-6; no definite D call. This CDR3 comprises 16 residues. Germline V lookup: CDR1 MGHRA, CDR2 YSYEKL. The V end was cut by 1 base, the J end by 0 bases, with 7 bases between.

Concerning this clone itself: The same CDR3 also results from other DNA sequences found in this sample. The chain employs TRBV10-1 and TRBJ2-2; D is ambiguous. CDR1 is WNHNN, CDR2 SYGVQD, per germline (reference sequence). Trimming took 0 bases from V and 5 from J, leaving 4 bases between them. The CDR3 is 13 residues long. In nucleotides, the CDR3 is TGCGCCAGCAGTGAGTCTGGGACCGGGGAGCTGTTTTTT. It specifies CASSESGTGELFF.

CDR3 nucleotides: TGTGCCAGCAGCTTGGTGGACTGGACGGAAGCTTTCTTT. Protein: CASSLVDWTEAFF. The chain links TRBV7-9 to TRBJ1-1, with no clear D. Germline lookup yields CDR1 SEHNR and CDR2 FQNEAQ (reference sequence). Trimming shortened V by 3 bases and J by 8 bases, and 13 bases separated the two germline ends. This CDR3 is 13 amino acids long.

This chain joins TRBV3-1 (or the pseudogene TRBV3-2) and TRBJ1-1; no clear D. The V end was cut by 2 bases, the J end by 0 bases, with 4 bases between. Germline CDR1 reads LGHDT; CDR2 reads YNNKEL (reference sequence). The CDR3 loop spans 13 amino acids. This chain's CDR3 is CASSQTVNTEAFF. CDR3 coding DNA: TGTGCCAGCAGCCAAACAGTGAACACTGAAGCTTTCTTT.

The chain uses TRBV27 and TRBJ2-7; possible D gene TRBD2, 6 bases. Looked up from germline, CDR1 is MNHEY and CDR2 is SMNVEV (reference sequence). V lost 5 bases, J lost 2 bases, and 13 bases lay in between. This CDR3 comprises 14 residues. The CDR3 DNA sequence: TGTGCCAGCAGTCCCCTAGCGAAGACCTACGAGCAGTACTTC. Its protein is CASSPLAKTYEQYF.

The sample holds a few counts of this clone. The chain is built from TRBV25-1 and TRBJ1-3; D remains ambiguous. The CDR3 runs to 15 residues. The V gene lost 1 base and the J gene lost 0 bases, with 7 bases spanning the gap. The germline CDR1 and CDR2 sequences are MGHDK and SYGVNS. CDR3 loop: CASSEWSSSGNTIYF. The CDR3 nucleotides are TGTGCCAGCAGTGAATGGAGTAGCTCTGGAAACACCATATATTTT.

This clone was found once. The chain carries TRBV15 and TRBJ1-5, with 9 bases lining up with TRBD1. There are 16 residues in the CDR3. Trimming took 4 bases from V and 4 from J; bases not matched to a gene: 8. The V gene's germline CDR1 is LNHNV and CDR2 YYDKDF (reference sequence). The CDR3 bases are TGTGCCACCAGCAAAAGACAGGGGGTCTTGAATCAGCCCCAGCATTTT. This encodes CATSKRQGVLNQPQHF.

The chain is built from TRBV5-1 and TRBJ1-5; 9 positions agree with TRBD1. Germline trimming cut 2 bases from V and 7 bases from J; bases unmatched to any gene: 4. The germline V gene has CDR1 SGHRS and CDR2 YFSETQ. The CDR3 runs to 14 residues. As DNA, the CDR3 is TGCGCCAGCAGCTTAGGGACAGGGAAACAGCCCCAGCATTTT. This translates into CASSLGTGKQPQHF.

Only one count was recorded for this clone. The chain employs TRBV27 and TRBJ2-1; 9 bases agree with TRBD2. V shed 6 bases and J 3 bases; nucleotides not matched to a gene: 6. The germline CDR1 and CDR2 sequences are MNHEY and SMNVEV (reference sequence). The CDR3 runs to 15 residues. CDR3: CASRRSGGLYNEQFF. The CDR3 DNA follows: TGTGCCAGCAGACGTAGCGGGGGACTCTACAATGAGCAGTTCTTC.

The chain combines TRBV4-1 with TRBJ1-5; 9 bases are a match to TRBD1. V lost 1 base to trimming and J lost 6 bases; unmatched junction nucleotides: 7. The CDR3 spans 16 residues. Germline CDR1 reads MGHRA; CDR2 reads YSYEKL. Here the CDR3 reads CASSQGGTGLGQPQHF. The CDR3 DNA sequence: TGCGCCAGCAGCCAAGGGGGGACAGGGTTGGGTCAGCCCCAGCATTTT.